What follows are 26 T cell receptor beta chains derived from one specimen sequenced in a study of cytomegalovirus exposure and HLA in healthy donors. Researchers ran the PCR with 60 Vbeta and 13 Jbeta primers. Sequenced by immunoSEQ multiplex PCR; TCRdb stores in-frame clones only, minus some. This table has 95,000 to 150,000 clones, over 65% appearing once. Sequencing input: PBMCs. The receptors derive from a man between 18 and 35 years old in good health and CMV-seropositive.

As DNA, the CDR3 is TGTGCCAGCGCGGGACAGGGGCCAGATACGCAGTATTTT. It encodes CASAGQGPDTQYF. The chain recombines TRBV27 with TRBJ2-3; the match to TRBD1 covers 10 bases. The ends lost 8 bases at V and 4 bases at J; junction bases unmatched: 3. The CDR3 length is 13 residues. CDR1 and CDR2 from the germline V gene are MNHEY and SMNVEV (reference sequence).

The V call is TRBV10-3, the J call TRBJ2-2; D is uncertain. Germline V lookup: CDR1 ENHRY, CDR2 SYGVKD. V was pared by 0 bases and J by 6 bases, with 5 bases between. The CDR3 length is 13 residues. The CDR3 region is CAISESEPGELFF. CDR3 coding DNA: TGTGCCATCAGTGAGTCAGAGCCCGGGGAGCTGTTTTTT.

The rearrangement joins TRBV9 to TRBJ2-1; 7 bases agree with TRBD1. Germline-derived CDR1 and CDR2 are SGDLS and YYNGEE. J lost 7 bases, V lost 4 bases, and 11 bases had no gene match. The CDR3 has 15 residues. CDR3 region: CASSTDREMANEQFF. The CDR3 DNA sequence: TGTGCCAGCAGCACCGACAGGGAGATGGCGAATGAGCAGTTCTTC. Combining the CDR3 with reference TRBV9 and TRBJ2-1 gives the whole variable domain DSGVTQTPKHLITATGQRVTLRCSPRSGDLSVYWYQQSLDQGLQFLIQYYNGEERAKGNILERFSAQQFPDLHSELNLSSLELGDSALYFCASSTDREMANEQFFGPGTRLTVL.

This clone has more than one count but fewer than ten. The chain carries TRBV9 and TRBJ1-2; maybe TRBD1 (5 bases). Trimming removed 4 bases at V and 2 bases at J, with 21 bases between. CDR3 length equals 17 residues. CDR1 and CDR2 (germline): SGDLS, YYNGEE. The CDR3 is CASSRETLVGGNYGYTF. The DNA for the CDR3 is TGTGCCAGCAGCCGAGAAACCCTGGTGGGGGGGAACTATGGCTACACCTTC.

This rearrangement joins TRBV4-1 to TRBJ1-1; D is undetermined. Germline V gene data show CDR1 as MGHRA and CDR2 as YSYEKL. Trimming shortened V by 4 bases and J by 0 bases, and 12 bases separated the two germline ends. This CDR3 is built from 15 residues. The CDR3 loop is CASSPPGYMNTEAFF. DNA of the CDR3: TGCGCCAGCAGCCCACCGGGGTACATGAACACTGAAGCTTTCTTT.

This clone was recorded a few times. The chain is built from TRBV30 and TRBJ1-2; tentative D call: TRBD1 (5 bases). The V end was cut by 4 bases, the J end by 7 bases, with 16 bases between. The CDR3 is 13 residues long. CDR1 and CDR2 from the germline V gene are GTSNPN and SVGIG (reference sequence). Here the CDR3 reads CAWTPGGTGGYTF. For the CDR3, the DNA is TGTGCCTGGACCCCCGGGGGAACGGGTGGCTACACCTTC.

The CDR3 sequence: CASSLGPGDYEQYF. CDR3 bases: TGTGCCAGCAGCTTAGGACCGGGGGACTACGAGCAGTACTTC. The chain is built from TRBV7-8 and TRBJ2-7, with a possible D match to TRBD2 (6 bases). V shed 1 base and J shed 3 bases, with 10 bases lying between them. This CDR3 is built from 14 residues. CDR1 is SGHVS, CDR2 FQNEAQ, per germline.

The rearrangement links TRBV7-9 to TRBJ1-4; D remains ambiguous. V was cut by 2 bases and J by 5 bases, with 6 bases left in between. Per the germline V gene, CDR1 is SEHNR and CDR2 is FQNEAQ (reference sequence). The length of the CDR3 is 13 residues. CDR3 region: CASSLPVNEKLFF. CDR3 DNA: TGTGCCAGCAGCTTACCAGTAAATGAAAAACTGTTTTTT.

The chain recombines TRBV30 with TRBJ2-5; a possible D gene is TRBD2 (7 bases). V shed 4 bases and J shed 1 base, with 16 bases lying between them. Germline CDR1 reads GTSNPN; CDR2 reads SVGIG (reference sequence). The CDR3 is 15 residues long. The CDR3 nucleotides read TGTGCCTGGACCCCCAACGGGGGGCCCCAAGAGACCCAGTACTTC. Protein sequence: CAWTPNGGPQETQYF.

The chain recombines TRBV7-3 with TRBJ2-5, with D perhaps matching TRBD2 (6 bases). The CDR3 contains 13 residues. The ends were cut back, 4 bases at V and 7 bases at J, with 13 bases in the middle. From germline, CDR1 is SGHTA and CDR2 FQGTGA. In DNA, the CDR3 is TGTGCCAGCAGCTCGGAGAGCGGGCGGACCCAGTACTTC. Encoded protein: CASSSESGRTQYF. The variable domain in full, with the rest retrieved from reference TRBV7-3 and TRBJ2-5, is GAGVSQTPSNKVTEKGKYVELRCDPISGHTALYWYRQSLGQGPEFLIYFQGTGAADDSGLPNDRFFAVRPEGSVSTLKIQRTERGDSAVYLCASSSESGRTQYFGPGTRLLVL.

V usage is TRBV12-2 and J usage is TRBJ2-3; the table's D call, TRBD2, has no DNA check behind it. TRBV12-2 is listed as a pseudogene. The CDR3 extends over 14 amino acids. The CDR3, as DNA: TGTGCAAGTCGCTTAGACTCTTCACCAGATACGCAGTATTTT. Protein product: CASRLDSSPDTQYF.

The gene calls are TRBV18 and TRBJ2-7; D possibly corresponds to TRBD1 (5 bases). V was shortened by 3 bases and J by 2 bases, with 14 bases between the two germline ends. CDR3 length: 15 amino acids. Germline loops: CDR1 KGHSH, CDR2 LQKENI. The CDR3 DNA follows: TGTGCCAGCTCACCCAATACAGGTTTAGCCTACGAGCAGTACTTC. Translated, it gives CASSPNTGLAYEQYF. Using reference TRBV18 and TRBJ2-7 for the parts outside the CDR3, the full variable domain is NAGVMQNPRHLVRRRGQEARLRCSPMKGHSHVYWYRQLPEEGLKFMVYLQKENIIDESGMPKERFSAEFPKEGPSILRIQQVVRGDSAAYFCASSPNTGLAYEQYFGPGTRLTVT.

The chain recombines TRBV10-2 with TRBJ2-5; no definite D call. The J call may be in error: the DNA end matches TRBJ2-7 better. The CDR3 has 10 amino acids. Germline CDR1 reads WSHSY; CDR2 reads SAAADI. Here the CDR3 reads CATRAYEQYF. The CDR3 DNA sequence: TGCGCCACAAGAGCCTACGAGCAGTACTTC.

The rearrangement joins TRBV21-1 to TRBJ1-1; the DNA was not compared with TRBD1, the D call given in the table. TRBV21-1 is noted as a pseudogene. The CDR3 extends over 14 amino acids. The CDR3 coding sequence is TGTGCCAGCAGCAACGGACAGATGAACACTGAAGCTTTCTTT. Translating gives CASSNGQMNTEAFF.

This sequence joins TRBV14 and TRBJ2-7; the match to TRBD1 covers 10 bases. Germline lookup yields CDR1 SGHDN and CDR2 FVKESK. J lost 2 bases, V lost 1 base, and 2 bases had no gene match. The CDR3 contains 15 residues. Written as DNA, the CDR3 is TGTGCCAGCAGCCAAGGGACAGGGGGGGCCTACGAGCAGTACTTC. This sequence encodes CASSQGTGGAYEQYF.

The chain carries TRBV5-4 and TRBJ1-1; weak D call: TRBD1 (5 bases). Per the germline V gene, CDR1 is SGHNT and CDR2 is YYREEE (reference sequence). Trimming pared 0 bases from V and 4 bases from J, leaving 13 bases between. The CDR3 contains 15 residues. The CDR3 DNA reads TGTGCCAGCAGCTTGGGAGGGGCGGGGATCACTGAAGCTTTCTTT. Its protein product is CASSLGGAGITEAFF.

The J gene is TRBJ1-1, the V gene TRBV6-1; a weak D match, TRBD1 (5 bases). Germline V gene sequence: CDR1 MNHNS, CDR2 SASEGT. Trimming pared 6 bases from V and 6 bases from J, leaving 5 bases between. The CDR3 runs to 10 residues. The DNA for the CDR3 is TGTGCCAGCAGGACAGCTGAAGCTTTCTTT. It encodes CASRTAEAFF.

There are a few counts of this clone. This sequence joins TRBV6-5 and TRBJ1-1; 7 bases are shared with TRBD1. Looked up from germline, CDR1 is MNHEY and CDR2 is SVGAGI. The length of the CDR3 is 15 residues. Germline trimming cut 8 bases from V and 0 bases from J; bases unmatched to any gene: 9. CDR3 residues: CASGETGPMNTEAFF. The CDR3 nucleotides are TGTGCCAGCGGGGAGACAGGGCCCATGAACACTGAAGCTTTCTTT.

The rearrangement uses TRBV6-6 and TRBJ2-7; D may be TRBD2 (7 bases). V was shortened by 6 bases and J by 0 bases, with 15 bases between the two germline ends. The germline V gene encodes CDR1 MNHNY and CDR2 SVGAGI (reference sequence). The CDR3 contains 15 residues. The CDR3 DNA reads as TGTGCCAGCAGGCCTGCGGGGGCCTCCTCCTACGAGCAGTACTTC. Translating it yields CASRPAGASSYEQYF.

This CDR3 is CASSQATDYTNYGYTF. The DNA of the CDR3 is TGTGCCAGCAGCCAAGCCACAGACTACACTAACTATGGCTACACCTTC. The chain uses TRBV14 and TRBJ1-2, with no clear D. The CDR3 totals 16 residues. Per germline, CDR1 SGHDN and CDR2 FVKESK. V lost 1 base and J lost 0, with 12 bases in between.

CDR3 loop: CASSGYEQYF. DNA of the CDR3: TGTGCCAGCAGTGGATACGAGCAGTACTTC. This rearrangement joins TRBV6-1 to TRBJ2-5; D is unclear. The end of the DNA is better explained by TRBJ2-7, so the J call may be wrong. Germline V CDR1 and CDR2: MNHNS, SASEGT. The CDR3 totals 10 residues.

The rearrangement uses TRBV18 and TRBJ2-7; 8 bases are shared with TRBD1. The CDR3 has 13 amino acids. The V and J ends lost 4 bases and 3 bases, in that order; junction bases with no gene match: 2. Germline V CDR1 and CDR2: KGHSH, LQKENI. The CDR3 coding sequence is TGTGCCAGCTCACTGGACAGGGTCTACGAGCAGTACTTC. Encoded protein: CASSLDRVYEQYF.

The rearrangement links TRBV30 to TRBJ1-1; D call uncertain. The CDR3 spans 13 residues. The germline V and J ends were trimmed by 0 bases and 5 bases, with 10 bases remaining between them. Germline assignment: CDR1 GTSNPN and CDR2 SVGIG (reference sequence). CDR3 loop: CAWSVFEGTEAFF. CDR3 coding DNA: TGTGCCTGGAGTGTGTTTGAGGGAACTGAAGCTTTCTTT.

This rearrangement joins TRBV5-1 to TRBJ1-1; 9 bases match TRBD1. CDR3 length equals 15 residues. The ends lost 1 base at V and 6 bases at J; junction bases unmatched: 7. Germline CDR1 SGHRS, CDR2 YFSETQ. The CDR3 nucleotides read TGCGCCAGCAGCTTGTTTGGACAGGGGAATCCTGAAGCTTTCTTT. Translated, it gives CASSLFGQGNPEAFF.

V gene TRBV9 combines with J gene TRBJ1-2; D is ambiguous. The CDR3 is 9 amino acids. The germline V gene has CDR1 SGDLS and CDR2 YYNGEE. V shed 0 bases and J shed 13 bases, with 4 bases lying between them. CDR3 loop: CASSVACTF. DNA of the CDR3: TGTGCCAGCAGCGTAGCGTGCACCTTC.

The V gene is TRBV30, the J gene TRBJ1-5, with D perhaps TRBD1 (6 bases). The CDR3 is made up of 13 amino acids. The germline V gene has CDR1 GTSNPN and CDR2 SVGIG (reference sequence). V was cut by 2 bases and J by 5 bases, with 10 bases left in between. The CDR3 DNA follows: TGTGCCTGGAGTATGGGGGCAGATCAGCCCCAGCATTTT. Amino acids: CAWSMGADQPQHF.